The present T cell receptor (beta chain) was sequenced within a study of T cells in Graves' hyperthyroidism and ophthalmopathy (dated by TCRdb to between 2019 and 2020). Some background on the complete study: Peripheral blood samples were taken at initial diagnosis, before any treatment was given. TCR V-J signatures able to tell the groups apart were searched for in a discovery cohort of some 100 patients, of whom about 40 had Graves' ophthalmopathy and roughly 59 had stable Graves' hyperthyroidism. An independent validation cohort of 18 to 20 hyperthyroidism patients and approximately 16 patients who later progressed to ophthalmopathy tested prospective prediction of ophthalmopathy. The 100 discovery patients were randomly split 7:3 into training and test sets. Thyroid tissue and blood T-cell repertoires from several Graves' hyperthyroidism patients were also compared in the study. Following sampling, methimazole starting at 30 mg daily was given to hyperthyroidism patients, and high-dose intravenous methylprednisolone was given to ophthalmopathy patients. The paper describes TCR Vbeta CDR3 sequencing of 140 or so peripheral blood samples, made up of around 41 ophthalmopathy patients, approximately 73 hyperthyroidism patients and some 17 progressor patients.

The full study reports these points: In validation, progression to ophthalmopathy was predicted by the model with around 70% sensitivity and just over 72% specificity, a median of approximately 6.5 months before onset. In cross-validation, a model built on a 13 V-J signature told ophthalmopathy apart from stable hyperthyroidism with approximately 90% sensitivity and approximately 81% specificity, and in testing the same model reached 80%/75%. Blood samples also contained most of the expanded thyroid clonotypes (frequency above 0.001), which suggests that blood repertoires may reflect thyroid immune responses. No statistical method was used to fix the sample size in advance, and group allocation was not hidden from the investigators.

Including the terminal cysteine and phenylalanine, the CDR3 comprises 14 residues. The only DNA kept is the CDR3, 42 bases in frame from the first base. CDR1 SGHTA and CDR2 FQGNSA are derived from the germline V gene. Germline trimming: 2 bases from V, 8 bases from J; junction bases outside gene matches: 5. The TCR beta CDR3 regions were amplified from RNA transcripts. For the first round of RT-PCR on the TCR CDR3, the HTBI primer set was used together with the Qiagen OneStep RT-PCR kit. The libraries were constructed in a second round of multiplex PCR and then size-selected and purified. Libraries were sequenced paired-end with 100 bp reads on an Illumina HiSeq2000. Concerning the study's data processing: Raw data were processed with SOAPnuke, discarding reads with adapters, uncalled bases, mean Phred below 15, or no exact constant-primer or identifier match. COPE v1.2.5 was used to merge high-quality paired reads, and clonotypes were defined as unique nucleotide sequences. MiTCR v1.1 was used to align the clonotypes against IMGT TRBV, TRBD and TRBJ reference segments. Analysis was restricted to V-J combinations with a frequency above 0.0001, which covered just over 98% of repertoires. The TCS score was defined as the ratio of F50 (clonal expansion) to E x V (chaos), calculated using BLOSUM62-based TCRdist between CDR3 peptides within each V-J. Welch's t-statistics and random forest reduced some 510 V-J features to 13, which were used in a naive Bayes classifier (R e1071). Using fastp at Q25 and MiXCR, TCRdb reprocessed the public reads and kept productive beta chains. Under each unique CDR3 protein, matching rows form one entry showing the most common genes and DNA. TCRdb, rather than the study authors, made the V and J calls. This sample gives around 480,000 distinct CDR3 sequences in total; around an eighth of them show up just once. The top ten constitute less than 20% of the sample.

The table lists this clonotype with many counts. It has no known antigen specificity. Base qualities are not at hand, and no much larger clone is one base apart. Stable Graves' hyperthyroidism was defined as the absence of progression to ophthalmopathy over 18 months of follow-up. Hyperthyroidism patients were aged 18 to 65 years and newly diagnosed, with disease duration of less than 2 months. The study excluded patients with uncontrolled infections, other autoimmune diseases, pregnancy or lactation. Diagnoses were based on clinical symptoms, serum thyroxine and TRAb, thyroid ultrasound and orbital computed tomography. PBMCs were isolated from 7.5 to 10 ml of fresh peripheral blood by Ficoll-Paque density gradient centrifugation. Trizol reagent was used to extract total RNA, and RNA quality was then checked on an Agilent 2100 Bioanalyzer.

The sequencing sample was made of blood. The receptor chain draws on TRBV7-2 and TRBJ2-1; the central 8 bases match TRBD2. The origin of this receptor is a young woman with Graves' hyperthyroidism. The CDR3 region: CASSLLQREYEQFF. Here is the DNA: TGTGCCAGCAGCTTACTCCAGCGGGAGTATGAGCAGTTCTTC.